Below, 27 T cell receptor beta chains from the same sample are listed, as sequenced in a study of naive CD8 T cells in extremely preterm neonates. The table came from immunoSEQ multiplex PCR; TCRdb's copy has only in-frame clones and leaves some out. Here the sample spans about 7,300 clones, 92% being singletons. Cord blood came from elective full-term cesareans at roughly 35-41 weeks without labor or membrane rupture. Input material: naive CD8+ T cells from cord blood. The receptors were gathered from a newborn in good health.

The gene calls are TRBV7-6 and TRBJ1-4; D remains unclear. This CDR3 comprises 15 residues. The ends were cut back, 5 bases at V and 0 bases at J, with 10 bases in the middle. CDR1 is SGHVS and CDR2 is FNYEAQ in the germline V gene. The CDR3 reads CASSPRGSTNEKLFF. The CDR3 nucleotides read TGTGCCAGCAGCCCTCGAGGGTCAACTAATGAAAAACTGTTTTTT.

V usage is TRBV30 and J usage is TRBJ1-4; D is unclear. Germline V lookup: CDR1 GTSNPN, CDR2 SVGIG (reference sequence). V was shortened by 0 bases and J by 5 bases, with 13 bases between the two germline ends. This CDR3 is built from 15 residues. In nucleotides, the CDR3 is TGTGCCTGGAGTGTGGGCTACGGGAGGAATGAAAAACTGTTTTTT. Its translation: CAWSVGYGRNEKLFF.

The rearrangement links TRBV5-6 to TRBJ2-3, with a tentative D call TRBD2 (6 bases). V lost 0 bases and J lost 1, with 6 bases in between. The CDR3 runs to 14 residues. Germline V lookup: CDR1 SGHDT, CDR2 YYEEEE. The chain's CDR3 is CASSLASGTDTQYF. The CDR3 DNA reads TGTGCCAGCAGCTTGGCTAGCGGCACAGATACGCAGTATTTT.

Comments on this clone: The sample contains more than one DNA sequence encoding this CDR3. DNA of the CDR3: TGTGCCAGCAGCTTAGGGACAGGGTACGAGCAGTACTTC. It encodes CASSLGTGYEQYF. The chain combines TRBV7-6 with TRBJ2-7; 8 bases map to TRBD1. From germline, CDR1 is SGHVS and CDR2 FNYEAQ. The CDR3 spans 13 residues. The trim removed 1 base at V and 4 bases at J, leaving 0 bases unmatched.

CDR3 residues: CTSSQERGYQPQHF. For the CDR3, the DNA is TGCACCAGCAGCCAAGAACGGGGGTATCAGCCCCAGCATTTT. The chain links TRBV1 to TRBJ1-5. TRBV1 is listed as a pseudogene. This CDR3 is 14 amino acids long.

This rearrangement joins TRBV10-2 to TRBJ2-7, with D unresolved. Germline V gene sequence: CDR1 WSHSY, CDR2 SAAADI. The V gene lost 0 bases and the J gene lost 2 bases, with 8 bases spanning the gap. The CDR3 contains 14 residues. CDR3 sequence reads: CASSESAGPYEQYF. The DNA of the CDR3 is TGCGCCAGCAGTGAGTCGGCAGGTCCCTACGAGCAGTACTTC.

V gene TRBV11-2 combines with J gene TRBJ1-1; 8 nucleotides line up with TRBD1. V trimming: 5 bases; J trimming: 4 bases; junction bases outside the gene matches: 9. This CDR3 is 15 amino acids long. Germline assignment: CDR1 SGHAT and CDR2 FQNNGV. The CDR3: CASSPSTGEITEAFF. The CDR3 nucleotides read TGTGCCAGCAGCCCATCGACAGGGGAGATCACTGAAGCTTTCTTT.

This rearrangement joins TRBV27 to TRBJ2-3; 7 nucleotides match TRBD1. The CDR3 totals 14 residues. CDR1 is MNHEY, CDR2 SMNVEV, per germline (reference sequence). The V segment lost 5 bases and the J segment 3 bases; nucleotides outside the gene matches: 5. The CDR3 here is CASSHRGRTDTQYF. The CDR3 DNA sequence: TGTGCCAGCAGTCACAGGGGACGGACAGATACGCAGTATTTT.

This rearrangement joins TRBV5-1 to TRBJ2-5, with 9 bases aligning to TRBD1. Germline CDR1 and CDR2: SGHRS and YFSETQ. The J segment lost 5 bases and the V segment lost 0 bases, leaving 11 bases of the junction unmatched. The CDR3 has 17 amino acids. The CDR3 DNA is TGCGCCAGCAGCTTGGTAGTGGGATCCGGGACAGGGGAGACCCAGTACTTC. Amino acids: CASSLVVGSGTGETQYF.

This chain uses TRBV11-3 with TRBJ2-1, with a possible D match to TRBD2 (6 bases). V was clipped by 0 bases and J by 5 bases, with 11 bases between them. Germline-derived CDR1 and CDR2 are SGHNT and YENEEA. This CDR3 is 15 amino acids long. The DNA of the CDR3 is TGTGCCAGCAGCTTAGACCGGGACTTAAACAATGAGCAGTTCTTC. Encoded protein: CASSLDRDLNNEQFF. The entire variable domain, with the rest obtained from reference TRBV11-3 and TRBJ2-1, is as follows: EAGVVQSPRYKIIEKKQPVAFWCNPISGHNTLYWYLQNLGQGPELLIRYENEEAVDDSQLPKDRFSAERLKGVDSTLKIQPAELGDSAVYLCASSLDRDLNNEQFFGPGTRLTVL.

To note about this clone: This sample also contains other DNA sequences that code for the same CDR3. The chain is built from TRBV4-3 and TRBJ2-2, with 7 bases that match TRBD1. CDR1 LGHNA and CDR2 YSLEER come from the germline V gene. Unmatched junction bases numbered 20, after V lost 2 bases and J lost 5 bases. This CDR3 is built from 20 residues. CDR3 protein: CASSQYYAQSRGRWTGELFF. As DNA, the CDR3 is TGCGCCAGCAGCCAATACTACGCGCAGTCAAGGGGGCGTTGGACCGGGGAGCTGTTTTTT.

The V gene is TRBV9, the J gene TRBJ2-7; the match to TRBD2 covers 10 bases. The CDR3 covers 15 residues. With V trimmed by 0 bases and J by 5 bases, 5 bases remained unmatched. The germline gives CDR1 SGDLS, CDR2 YYNGEE. The CDR3, as DNA: TGTGCCAGCAGCGTAGTCACTAGCGGGATCCACGAGCAGTACTTC. This gives the protein CASSVVTSGIHEQYF.

This chain joins TRBV7-9 and TRBJ1-5, with D possibly TRBD1 on 6 matching bases. This CDR3 has 12 residues. Germline values: CDR1 SEHNR, CDR2 FQNEAQ (reference sequence). V lost 5 bases to trimming and J lost 7 bases, with 9 bases between them. The CDR3 DNA reads as TGTGCCAGCAGCCCCACAGGGCAGCCCCAGCATTTT. This sequence encodes CASSPTGQPQHF.

This clone appeared a single time. The chain employs TRBV5-4 and TRBJ2-3, with TRBD2 as a possible D gene (5 bases). The CDR3 is 15 amino acids. Deletions cut 5 bases from V and 4 bases from J, with 17 bases between. CDR1 and CDR2 (germline): SGHNT, YYREEE (reference sequence). This chain's CDR3 is CASRISGLGPDTQYF. The CDR3 DNA follows: TGTGCCAGCAGAATCAGCGGTCTAGGGCCAGATACGCAGTATTTT.

This sequence joins TRBV15 and TRBJ1-3; D perhaps matches TRBD1 (6 bases). V lost 3 bases to trimming and J lost 0 bases, with 6 bases between them. The CDR3 runs to 14 residues. Per germline, CDR1 LNHNV and CDR2 YYDKDF (reference sequence). The CDR3 sequence is CATSRGHSGNTIYF. CDR3 in DNA: TGTGCCACCAGCAGGGGACACTCTGGAAACACCATATATTTT.

This chain links TRBV5-6 with TRBJ1-1; D possibly corresponds to TRBD1 (6 bases). CDR1 and CDR2 from the germline V gene are SGHDT and YYEEEE. V was shortened by 0 bases and J by 8 bases, with 11 bases between the two germline ends. CDR3 size: 13 residues. CDR3 in amino acids: CASSLGGGNEAFF. The CDR3 DNA reads as TGTGCCAGCAGCTTGGGGGGGGGCAACGAAGCTTTCTTT.

The genes are TRBV9 and TRBJ2-7; TRBD2 matches 12 bases. CDR1 and CDR2 (germline): SGDLS, YYNGEE. Trimming took 0 bases from V and 0 from J; bases not matched to a gene: 10. The CDR3 consists of 19 residues. CDR3 DNA: TGTGCCAGCAGCGTAGATGAGACTAGCGGGAGCGCTAGCTCCTACGAGCAGTACTTC. Translated, it gives CASSVDETSGSASSYEQYF.

The rearrangement uses TRBV7-3 and TRBJ2-5; perhaps TRBD2 as D (5 bases). Germline values: CDR1 SGHTA, CDR2 FQGTGA. The CDR3 runs 15 residues. Trimming removed 0 bases from V and 5 bases from J, with 13 bases in between. For the CDR3, the DNA is TGTGCCAGCAGCTTAACCGCGGGTTTGGGGGAGACCCAGTACTTC. Its translation: CASSLTAGLGETQYF.

V gene TRBV7-9 combines with J gene TRBJ2-4; TRBD1 matches 8 bases. From germline, CDR1 is SEHNR and CDR2 FQNEAQ (reference sequence). V was clipped by 2 bases and J by 15 bases; unmatched bases: 3. The CDR3 consists of 11 residues. CDR3 coding DNA: TGTGCCAGCAGCTTATCAGGGGGCACGTACTTC. This sequence encodes CASSLSGGTYF.

The CDR3 DNA reads as TGTGCCAGCAGCGGGGCGGAGGGGGCCAAAAACATTCAGTACTTC. Its translation: CASSGAEGAKNIQYF. The chain uses TRBV7-9 and TRBJ2-4; a possible D gene is TRBD2 (6 bases). The CDR3 totals 15 residues. Trimming cost V 5 bases and J 1 base, with 12 bases left between them. Per the germline V gene, CDR1 is SEHNR and CDR2 is FQNEAQ (reference sequence). Full variable domain (remainder filled in from reference TRBV7-9 and TRBJ2-4): DTGVSQNPRHKITKRGQNVTFRCDPISEHNRLYWYRQTLGQGPEFLTYFQNEAQLEKSRLLSDRFSAERPKGSFSTLEIQRTEQGDSAMYLCASSGAEGAKNIQYFGAGTRLSVL.

The chain recombines TRBV19 with TRBJ2-7; D is perhaps TRBD1 (6 bases). The length of the CDR3 is 13 residues. Per the germline V gene, CDR1 is LNHDA and CDR2 is SQIVND (reference sequence). V was shortened by 3 bases and J by 7 bases, with 13 bases between the two germline ends. The CDR3 DNA reads as TGTGCCAGTAGTATTTCGGCAGGGGAAGAGCAGTACTTC. Amino acid sequence: CASSISAGEEQYF.

This clone was recorded only once. The rearrangement links TRBV13 to TRBJ2-3; D may be TRBD1 (6 bases). CDR1 and CDR2 (germline): PRHDT, FYEKMQ (reference sequence). The CDR3 sequence is 16 residues long. V was shortened by 3 bases and J by 0 bases, with 13 bases between the two germline ends. CDR3 nucleotides: TGTGCCAGCAGCTTGAGGACAGACCCGAGCACAGATACGCAGTATTTT. This translates into CASSLRTDPSTDTQYF.

The chain uses TRBV5-1 and TRBJ1-2; D unclear. The ends were cut back, 0 bases at V and 1 base at J, with 10 bases in the middle. Germline values: CDR1 SGHRS, CDR2 YFSETQ. This CDR3 region has 15 residues. CDR3 sequence reads: CASSLGTTDNYGYTF. CDR3 DNA sequence: TGCGCCAGCAGCTTGGGAACTACGGATAACTATGGCTACACCTTC.

DNA of the CDR3: TGCGCCAGCAGTTGGACAGGCGAAGTGGATACGCAGTATTTT. This sequence encodes CASSWTGEVDTQYF. This chain uses TRBV4-3 with TRBJ2-3; 7 bases line up with TRBD1. Trimming at V came to 6 bases and at J to 6 bases, leaving 9 bases not matched to a gene. The CDR3 contains 14 residues. The germline V gene has CDR1 LGHNA and CDR2 YSLEER.

The rearrangement joins TRBV30 to TRBJ2-1; 8 bases are shared with TRBD1. Germline loops: CDR1 GTSNPN, CDR2 SVGIG (reference sequence). This CDR3 comprises 15 residues. Trimming cost V 6 bases and J 5 bases; bases outside gene matches: 12. CDR3 DNA: TGTGCCTGTCTGGTCACCGACAGGGGCCACAATGAGCAGTTCTTC. The encoded protein is CACLVTDRGHNEQFF.

This sequence joins TRBV7-2 and TRBJ1-1; TRBD1 is a possible D gene (6 bases). The CDR3 spans 14 residues. V was trimmed by 0 bases and J by 4 bases, leaving 9 bases between them. Per germline, CDR1 SGHTA and CDR2 FQGNSA. The CDR3 DNA is TGTGCCAGCAGCTTAGCTACAGGGACCACTGAAGCTTTCTTT. It encodes CASSLATGTTEAFF. Looking up the rest from reference TRBV7-2 and TRBJ1-1 gives the full variable domain: GAGVSQSPSNKVTEKGKDVELRCDPISGHTALYWYRQSLGQGLEFLIYFQGNSAPDKSGLPSDRFSAERTGGSVSTLTIQRTQQEDSAVYLCASSLATGTTEAFFGQGTRLTVV.

This chain connects TRBV4-2 to TRBJ2-2, with TRBD2 matching 13 bases. Per germline, CDR1 LGHNA and CDR2 YNFKEQ. The trim removed 1 base at V and 7 bases at J, leaving 9 bases unmatched. This CDR3 has 18 amino acids. The CDR3 loop reads CASSQGPLAGGLGGELFF. CDR3 DNA sequence: TGTGCCAGCAGCCAAGGGCCACTAGCGGGGGGGCTCGGCGGGGAGCTGTTTTTT.